This section outlines one TCR beta chain sequence together with its context. Its antigen is unidentified. Profiled with immunoSEQ multiplex PCR; TCRdb holds only in-frame clones, not every one. Of more than 4,000 clones in the sample, about 70% were seen once. The CDR3 spans 15 residues. The germline gives CDR1 SGHVS, CDR2 FQNEAQ. The trim removed 0 bases at V and 5 bases at J, leaving 5 bases unmatched. The data were obtained in a study of coeliac disease. The study's findings and limits: In active celiac disease, intraepithelial and lamina propria TRB and TRG repertoires were less clonal than controls. The authors considered this approach unsuitable for unbiased detection of gliadin-specific T cells.

This chain links TRBV7-8 with TRBJ1-2, with TRBD1 matching 8 bases. The sequence was collected from a woman aged 18-35 years with active celiac disease. Source material: intraepithelial lymphocytes from the gut. The CDR3 is CASSLAADRGYGYTF. The CDR3 DNA is TGTGCCAGCAGCTTAGCCGCTGACAGGGGTTATGGCTACACCTTC.